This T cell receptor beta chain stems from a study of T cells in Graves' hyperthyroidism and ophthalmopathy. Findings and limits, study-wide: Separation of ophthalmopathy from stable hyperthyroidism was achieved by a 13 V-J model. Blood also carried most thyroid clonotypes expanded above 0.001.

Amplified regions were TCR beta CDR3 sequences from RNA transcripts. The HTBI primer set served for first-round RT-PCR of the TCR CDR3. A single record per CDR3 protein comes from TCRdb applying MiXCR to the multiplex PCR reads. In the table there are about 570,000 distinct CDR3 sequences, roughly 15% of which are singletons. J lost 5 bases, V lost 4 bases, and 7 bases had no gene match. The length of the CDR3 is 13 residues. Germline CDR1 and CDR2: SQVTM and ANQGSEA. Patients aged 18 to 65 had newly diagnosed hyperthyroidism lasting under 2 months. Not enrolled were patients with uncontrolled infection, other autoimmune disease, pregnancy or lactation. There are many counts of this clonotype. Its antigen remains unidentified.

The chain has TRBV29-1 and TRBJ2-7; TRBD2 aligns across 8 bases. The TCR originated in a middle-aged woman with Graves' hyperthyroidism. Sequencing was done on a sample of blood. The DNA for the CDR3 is TGCAGCGTTGCCGGGACTAGTTACGACGAGCAGTACTTC. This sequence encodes CSVAGTSYDEQYF.